This record looks at one T cell receptor (beta chain) sequence and its context. Sequencing of TCR beta was undertaken in CD8+ and CD4+ T cells derived from blood. While CD8+ and CD4+ T cells were isolated negatively, TEMRA cells were enriched by FACS. An input of roughly 0.5 to 1 ug of RNA was subjected to reverse transcription using random hexamers. A single record per CDR3 protein comes from TCRdb applying MiXCR to the immunoSEQ multiplex PCR reads. The sample contains around 190,000 distinct CDR3 sequences, 95% of which appear only once. This CDR3 region has 17 residues. Germline CDR1 reads SGDLS; CDR2 reads YYNGEE. Trimming took off 5 bases at V and 4 bases at J, with 19 bases between the two ends. This entry is derived from a study of CD8 T cells in Susac syndrome.

This sequence joins TRBV9 and TRBJ1-6; maybe TRBD1 (5 bases). This TCR came from a human donor in good health. Sequencing used CD4+ T cells from PBMCs. The CDR3 here is CASRLNPPGLYNSPLHF. CDR3 coding DNA: TGTGCCAGCAGACTTAACCCCCCGGGGCTTTATAATTCACCCCTCCACTTT. Variable domain in full (rest from reference TRBV9 and TRBJ1-6): DSGVTQTPKHLITATGQRVTLRCSPRSGDLSVYWYQQSLDQGLQFLIQYYNGEERAKGNILERFSAQQFPDLHSELNLSSLELGDSALYFCASRLNPPGLYNSPLHFGNGTRLTVT.